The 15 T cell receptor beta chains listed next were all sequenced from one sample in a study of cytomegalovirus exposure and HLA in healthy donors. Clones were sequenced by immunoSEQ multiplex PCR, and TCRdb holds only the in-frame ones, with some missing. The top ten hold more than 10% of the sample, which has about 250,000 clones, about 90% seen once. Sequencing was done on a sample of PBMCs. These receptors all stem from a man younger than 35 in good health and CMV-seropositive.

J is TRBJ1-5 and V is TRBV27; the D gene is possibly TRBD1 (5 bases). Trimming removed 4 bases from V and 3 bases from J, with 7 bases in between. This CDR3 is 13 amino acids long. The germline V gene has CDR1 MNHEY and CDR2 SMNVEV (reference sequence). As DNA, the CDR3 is TGTGCCAGCAGTTCAGGGAACAATCAGCCCCAGCATTTT. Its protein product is CASSSGNNQPQHF.

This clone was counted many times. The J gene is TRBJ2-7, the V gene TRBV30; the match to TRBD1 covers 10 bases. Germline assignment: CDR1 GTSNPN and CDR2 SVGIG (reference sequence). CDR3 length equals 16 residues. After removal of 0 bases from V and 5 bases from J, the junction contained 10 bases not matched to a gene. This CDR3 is CAWSVSGDRGLHEQYF. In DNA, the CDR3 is TGTGCCTGGAGTGTCTCGGGAGACAGGGGGCTACACGAGCAGTACTTC.

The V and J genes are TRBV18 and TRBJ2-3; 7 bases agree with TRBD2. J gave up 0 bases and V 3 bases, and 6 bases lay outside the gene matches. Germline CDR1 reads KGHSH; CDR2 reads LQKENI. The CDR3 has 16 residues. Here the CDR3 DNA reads TGTGCCAGCTCACCCTGGGCGGGAGTGAGCACAGATACGCAGTATTTT. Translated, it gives CASSPWAGVSTDTQYF.

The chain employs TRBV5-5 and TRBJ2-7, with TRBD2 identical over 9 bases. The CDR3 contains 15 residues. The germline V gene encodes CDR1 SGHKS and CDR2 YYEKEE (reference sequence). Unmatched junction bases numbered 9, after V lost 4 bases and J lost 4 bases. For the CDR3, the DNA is TGTGCCAGCAGCCAAGCCGGGACTAGCTCGTACGAGCAGTACTTC. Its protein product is CASSQAGTSSYEQYF.

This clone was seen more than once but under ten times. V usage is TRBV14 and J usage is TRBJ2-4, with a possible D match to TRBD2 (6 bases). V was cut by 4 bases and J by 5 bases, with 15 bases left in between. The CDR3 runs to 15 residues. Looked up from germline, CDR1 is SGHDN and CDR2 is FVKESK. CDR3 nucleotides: TGTGCCAGCAGCCGACCGGAGGGGCCCCAAAACATTCAGTACTTC. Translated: CASSRPEGPQNIQYF.

CDR3 DNA: TGTGCCAGCGAGCGGGAAATCGGAATCGGGGAGCTGTTTTTT. Translated, it gives CASEREIGIGELFF. The V gene is TRBV5-4, the J gene TRBJ2-2; TRBD2 agrees at 7 bases. The CDR3 is 14 amino acids. Trimming cost V 7 bases and J 7 bases; bases outside gene matches: 10. Germline CDR1 SGHNT, CDR2 YYREEE (reference sequence).

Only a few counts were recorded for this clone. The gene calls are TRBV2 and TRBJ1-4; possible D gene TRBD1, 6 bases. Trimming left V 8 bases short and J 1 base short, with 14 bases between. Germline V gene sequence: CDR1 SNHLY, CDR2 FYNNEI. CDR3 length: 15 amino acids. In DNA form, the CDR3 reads TGTGCCAGCGCTAGTATAGGGGGAACTAATGAAAAACTGTTTTTT. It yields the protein CASASIGGTNEKLFF.

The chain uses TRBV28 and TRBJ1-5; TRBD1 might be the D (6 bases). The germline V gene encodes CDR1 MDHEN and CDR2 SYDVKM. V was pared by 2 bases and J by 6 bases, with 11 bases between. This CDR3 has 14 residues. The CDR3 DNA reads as TGTGCCAGCAGTTTAGATCAGGGGCGTCAGCCCCAGCATTTT. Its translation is CASSLDQGRQPQHF.

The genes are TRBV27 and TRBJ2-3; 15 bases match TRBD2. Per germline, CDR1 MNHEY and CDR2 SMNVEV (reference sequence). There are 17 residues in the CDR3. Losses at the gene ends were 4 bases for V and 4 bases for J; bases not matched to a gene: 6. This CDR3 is CASSWGLAGGNADTQYF. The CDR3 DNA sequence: TGTGCCAGCAGTTGGGGACTAGCGGGAGGTAACGCAGATACGCAGTATTTT.

The CDR3 region is CASSCLRVAKNIQYF. The CDR3, as DNA: TGTGCCAGCAGTTGTCTGCGCGTAGCCAAAAACATTCAGTACTTC. V and J are TRBV6-9 and TRBJ2-4; D remains unclear. This CDR3 comprises 15 residues. Looked up from germline, CDR1 is MNHGY and CDR2 is SVAAGI. Trimming stripped 4 bases from V and 0 bases from J, with 10 bases between.

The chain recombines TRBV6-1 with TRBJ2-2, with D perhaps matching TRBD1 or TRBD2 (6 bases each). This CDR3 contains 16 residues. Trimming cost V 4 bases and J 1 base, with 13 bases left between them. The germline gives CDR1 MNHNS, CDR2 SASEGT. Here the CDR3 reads CASSGYGGRNTGELFF. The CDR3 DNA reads TGTGCCAGCAGTGGCTATGGGGGGCGGAACACCGGGGAGCTGTTTTTT.

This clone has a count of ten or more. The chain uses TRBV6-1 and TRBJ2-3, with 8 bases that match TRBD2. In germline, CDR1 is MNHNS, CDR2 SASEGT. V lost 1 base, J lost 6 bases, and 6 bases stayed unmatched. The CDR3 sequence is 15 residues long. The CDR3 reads CASSEELAGKDTQYF. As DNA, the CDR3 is TGTGCCAGCAGTGAAGAGTTAGCGGGAAAGGATACGCAGTATTTT.

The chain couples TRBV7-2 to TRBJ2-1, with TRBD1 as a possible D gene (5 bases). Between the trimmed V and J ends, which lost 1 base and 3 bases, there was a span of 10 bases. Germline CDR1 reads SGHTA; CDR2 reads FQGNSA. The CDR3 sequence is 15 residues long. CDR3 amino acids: CASSLGTQGYNEQFF. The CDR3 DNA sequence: TGTGCCAGCAGCTTAGGGACCCAGGGCTACAATGAGCAGTTCTTC.

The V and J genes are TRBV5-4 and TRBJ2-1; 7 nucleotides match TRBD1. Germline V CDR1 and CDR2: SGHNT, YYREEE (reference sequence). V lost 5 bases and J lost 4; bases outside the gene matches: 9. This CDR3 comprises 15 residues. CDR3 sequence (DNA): TGTGCCAGCAGTTCACGACAGGGTTATTACAATGAGCAGTTCTTC. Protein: CASSSRQGYYNEQFF.

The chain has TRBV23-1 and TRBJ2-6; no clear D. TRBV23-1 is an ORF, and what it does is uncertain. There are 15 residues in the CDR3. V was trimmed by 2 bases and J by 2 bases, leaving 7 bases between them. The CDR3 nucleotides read TGCGCCAGCAGTCAAAAGGGAACTGGGGCCAACGTCCTGACTTTC. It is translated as CASSQKGTGANVLTF.